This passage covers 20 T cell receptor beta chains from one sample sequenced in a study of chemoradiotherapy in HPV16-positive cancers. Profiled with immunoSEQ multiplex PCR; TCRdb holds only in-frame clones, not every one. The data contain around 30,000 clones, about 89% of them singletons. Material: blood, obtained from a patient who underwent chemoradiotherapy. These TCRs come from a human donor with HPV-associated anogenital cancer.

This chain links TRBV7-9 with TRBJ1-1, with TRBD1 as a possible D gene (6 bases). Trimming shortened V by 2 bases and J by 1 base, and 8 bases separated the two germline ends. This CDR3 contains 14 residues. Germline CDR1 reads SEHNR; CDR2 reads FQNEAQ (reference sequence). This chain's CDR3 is CASSLLGANTEAFF. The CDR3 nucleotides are TGTGCCAGCAGCTTACTGGGGGCGAACACTGAAGCTTTCTTT.

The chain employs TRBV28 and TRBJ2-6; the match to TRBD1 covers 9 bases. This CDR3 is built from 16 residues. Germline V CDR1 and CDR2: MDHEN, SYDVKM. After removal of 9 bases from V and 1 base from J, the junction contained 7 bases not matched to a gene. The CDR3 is CASTTGGGSGANVLTF. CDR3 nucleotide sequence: TGTGCCAGTACGACAGGGGGAGGATCTGGGGCCAACGTCCTGACTTTC.

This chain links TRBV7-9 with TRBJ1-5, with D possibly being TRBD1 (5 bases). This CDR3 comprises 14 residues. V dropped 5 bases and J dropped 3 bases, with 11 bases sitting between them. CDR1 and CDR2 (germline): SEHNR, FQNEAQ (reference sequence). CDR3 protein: CASSPRGLNQPQHF. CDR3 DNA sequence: TGTGCCAGCAGCCCCCGGGGCCTCAATCAGCCCCAGCATTTT.

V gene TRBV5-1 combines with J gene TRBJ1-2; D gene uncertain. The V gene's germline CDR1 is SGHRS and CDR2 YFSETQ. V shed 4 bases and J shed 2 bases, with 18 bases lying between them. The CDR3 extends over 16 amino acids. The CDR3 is CASSRIPGGNNYGYTF. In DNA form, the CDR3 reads TGCGCCAGCAGCCGAATCCCGGGCGGGAACAACTATGGCTACACCTTC.

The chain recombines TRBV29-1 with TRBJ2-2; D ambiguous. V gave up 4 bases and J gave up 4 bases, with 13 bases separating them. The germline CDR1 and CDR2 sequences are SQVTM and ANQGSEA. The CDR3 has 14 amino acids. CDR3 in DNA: TGCAGCGTTGGGTCTGGGGTGCGCACCGGGGAGCTGTTTTTT. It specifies CSVGSGVRTGELFF.

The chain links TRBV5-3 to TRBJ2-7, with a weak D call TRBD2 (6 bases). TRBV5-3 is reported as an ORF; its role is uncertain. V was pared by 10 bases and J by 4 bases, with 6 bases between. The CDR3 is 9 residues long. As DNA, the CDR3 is TGTGCCCGGGAGTACGAGCAGTACTTC. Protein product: CAREYEQYF.

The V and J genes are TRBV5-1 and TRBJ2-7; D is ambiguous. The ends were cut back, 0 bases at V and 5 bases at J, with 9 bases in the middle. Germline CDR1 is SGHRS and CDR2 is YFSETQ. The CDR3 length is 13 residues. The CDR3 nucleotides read TGCGCCAGCAGCTTGGGGATCGGAAACGAGCAGTACTTC. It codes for CASSLGIGNEQYF.

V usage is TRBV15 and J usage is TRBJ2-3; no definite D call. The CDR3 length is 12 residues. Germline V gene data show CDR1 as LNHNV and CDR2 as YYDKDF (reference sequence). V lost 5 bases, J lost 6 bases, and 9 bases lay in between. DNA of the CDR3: TGTGCCACCAGCCCCTCTATTGATACGCAGTATTTT. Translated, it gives CATSPSIDTQYF. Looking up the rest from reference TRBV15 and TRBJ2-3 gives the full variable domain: DAMVIQNPRYQVTQFGKPVTLSCSQTLNHNVMYWYQQKSSQAPKLLFHYYDKDFNNEADTPDNFQSRRPNTSFCFLDIRSPGLGDTAMYLCATSPSIDTQYFGPGTRLTVL.

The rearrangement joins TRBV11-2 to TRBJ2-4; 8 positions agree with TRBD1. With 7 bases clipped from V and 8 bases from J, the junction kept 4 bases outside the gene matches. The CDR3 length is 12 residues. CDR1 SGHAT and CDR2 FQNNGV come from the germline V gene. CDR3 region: CASTSTGDIQYF. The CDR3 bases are TGTGCCAGCACGTCGACAGGGGACATTCAGTACTTC.

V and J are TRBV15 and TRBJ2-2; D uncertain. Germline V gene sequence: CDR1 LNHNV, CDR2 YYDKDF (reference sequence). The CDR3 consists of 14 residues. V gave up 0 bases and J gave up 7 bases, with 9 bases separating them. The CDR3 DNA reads TGTGCCACCAGCAGAGATAGGACGGGCGGGGAGCTGTTTTTT. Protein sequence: CATSRDRTGGELFF.

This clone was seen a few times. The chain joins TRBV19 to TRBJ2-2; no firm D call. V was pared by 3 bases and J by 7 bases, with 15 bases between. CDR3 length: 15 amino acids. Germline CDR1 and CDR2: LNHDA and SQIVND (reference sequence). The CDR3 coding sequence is TGTGCCAGTAGTATTGACATTGCTTGGGGCGGGGAGCTGTTTTTT. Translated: CASSIDIAWGGELFF.

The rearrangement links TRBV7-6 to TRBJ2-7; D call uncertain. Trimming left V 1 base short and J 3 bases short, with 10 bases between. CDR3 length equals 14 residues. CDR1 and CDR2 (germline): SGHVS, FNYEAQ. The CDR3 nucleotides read TGTGCCAGCAGCTTAGAAGGCGCAAACTACGAGCAGTACTTC. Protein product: CASSLEGANYEQYF.

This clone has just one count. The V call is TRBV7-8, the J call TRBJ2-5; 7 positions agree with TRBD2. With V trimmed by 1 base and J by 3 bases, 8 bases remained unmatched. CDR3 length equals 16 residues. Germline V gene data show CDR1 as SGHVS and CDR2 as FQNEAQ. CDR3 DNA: TGTGCCAGCAGCTTAGTATCGGGACTATCCAAAGAGACCCAGTACTTC. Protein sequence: CASSLVSGLSKETQYF. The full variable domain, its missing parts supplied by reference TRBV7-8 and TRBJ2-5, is GAGVSQSPRYKVAKRGQDVALRCDPISGHVSLFWYQQALGQGPEFLTYFQNEAQLDKSGLPSDRFFAERPEGSVSTLKIQRTQQEDSAVYLCASSLVSGLSKETQYFGPGTRLLVL.

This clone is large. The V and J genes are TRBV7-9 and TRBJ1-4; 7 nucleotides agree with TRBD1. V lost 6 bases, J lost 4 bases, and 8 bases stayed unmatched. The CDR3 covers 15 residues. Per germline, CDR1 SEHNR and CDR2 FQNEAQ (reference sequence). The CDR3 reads CASSPEDRSNEKLFF. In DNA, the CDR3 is TGTGCCAGCAGTCCCGAGGACAGGAGTAATGAAAAACTGTTTTTT.

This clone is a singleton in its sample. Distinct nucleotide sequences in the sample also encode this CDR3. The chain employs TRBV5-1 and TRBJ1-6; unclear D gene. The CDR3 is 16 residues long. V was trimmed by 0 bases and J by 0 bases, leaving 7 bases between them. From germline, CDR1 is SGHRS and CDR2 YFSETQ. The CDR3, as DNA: TGCGCCAGCAGCTTGGGAGAAAGCTCCTATAATTCACCCCTCCACTTT. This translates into CASSLGESSYNSPLHF.

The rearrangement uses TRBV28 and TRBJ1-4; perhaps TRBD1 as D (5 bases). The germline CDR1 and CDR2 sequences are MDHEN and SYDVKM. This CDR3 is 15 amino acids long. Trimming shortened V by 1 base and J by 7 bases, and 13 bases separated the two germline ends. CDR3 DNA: TGTGCCAGCAGTTTATTCCGGGACGCTCGTGAAAAACTGTTTTTT. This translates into CASSLFRDAREKLFF.

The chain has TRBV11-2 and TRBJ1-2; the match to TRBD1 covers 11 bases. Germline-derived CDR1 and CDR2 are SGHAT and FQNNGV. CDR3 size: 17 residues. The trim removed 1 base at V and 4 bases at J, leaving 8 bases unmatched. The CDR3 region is CASSLVSGTGGTYGYTF. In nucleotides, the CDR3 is TGTGCCAGCAGCTTAGTCTCTGGGACAGGGGGTACCTATGGCTACACCTTC.

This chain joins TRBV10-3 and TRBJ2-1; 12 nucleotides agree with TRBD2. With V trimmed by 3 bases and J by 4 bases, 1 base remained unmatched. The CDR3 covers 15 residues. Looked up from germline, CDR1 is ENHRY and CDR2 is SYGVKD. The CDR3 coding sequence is TGTGCCATCAGTGACGGACTAGCGGGGTACAATGAGCAGTTCTTC. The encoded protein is CAISDGLAGYNEQFF.

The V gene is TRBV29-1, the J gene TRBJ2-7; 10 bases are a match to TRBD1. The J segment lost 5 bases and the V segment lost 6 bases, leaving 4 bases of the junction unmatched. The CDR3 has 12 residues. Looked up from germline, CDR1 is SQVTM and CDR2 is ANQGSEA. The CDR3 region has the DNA TGCAGCGTAACCGGGACAGGGGACGAGCAGTACTTC. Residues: CSVTGTGDEQYF.

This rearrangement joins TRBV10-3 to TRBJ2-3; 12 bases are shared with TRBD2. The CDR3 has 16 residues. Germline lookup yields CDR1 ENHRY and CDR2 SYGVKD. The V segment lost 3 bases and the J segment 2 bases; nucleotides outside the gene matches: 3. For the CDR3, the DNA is TGTGCCATCAGTGAAGCTAGCGGGGGGGACACAGATACGCAGTATTTT. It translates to CAISEASGGDTDTQYF.